The source of this T cell receptor (beta chain) is a study of T cell clusters in autoimmune cytopenias. General observations from the study: The T cell clusters were defined only in silico, without experimental functional validation. Active autoimmune hepatitis patients had around 3-fold fewer exclusive TRB clusters than healthy donors. Clustering suggested that physiological T cell clusters were missing in primary autoimmune cytopenia patients. TRB repertoire shifts in secondary cytopenia and chronic lymphocytic leukemia mostly reflected lymphoma, not autoimmunity.

TRB rearrangements were amplified by touch-down multiplex PCR with mixed TRB-A/B primers. One entry per CDR3 protein, without DNA, is what TCRdb gives after re-calling the multiplex PCR reads. Its table records several thousand distinct CDR3 sequences. CDR3 length: 14 residues. Germline loops: CDR1 SQVTM, CDR2 ANQGSEA. This clonotype is deemed medium-sized by its frequency. Its cognate antigen is unknown. TRB was amplified from roughly 270 ng of peripheral blood genomic DNA per sample. This receptor was taken from a human donor with an autoimmune cytopenia or autoimmune hepatitis (not recorded which). The V call is TRBV29-1, the J call TRBJ1-2; TCRdb's D gene call, TRBD1, goes unchecked for lack of DNA. The sequenced sample consisted of peripheral blood. This CDR3 reads CSVEVAGGESGYTF.